This is a list of T cell receptor beta chains from one sample in a study of neoadjuvant anti-PD-1 for oral cavity cancer. Libraries were prepared by immunoSEQ multiplex PCR; TCRdb keeps only in-frame clonotypes and omits some of them. The table shows under 8,500 clones, with around 46% occurring only once. The sample consisted of tumor tissue, taken before nivolumab (anti-PD-1) treatment. These receptors were taken from a person aged 35 to 85 with oral cavity squamous cell carcinoma. CDR3s include the opening cysteine and the closing phenylalanine or tryptophan. Fields, in order: D gene, clone size, V gene, J gene, CDR3 protein, CDR3 DNA. A D gene is named only where the DNA matches it firmly. Where a row states a size, it is once, few, many or the class of an expanded clone; other rows omit it.

d_call: NA; clone_size: NA; v_call: TRBV2; j_call: TRBJ2-5; cdr3_aa: CASHRVKETQYF; cdr3_nt: TGTGCCAGCCACAGGGTTAAGGAGACCCAGTACTTC
d_call: NA; clone_size: NA; v_call: TRBV7-2; j_call: TRBJ2-7; cdr3_aa: CASSLVGGSYEQYF; cdr3_nt: TGTGCCAGCAGCTTGGTGGGGGGCTCCTACGAGCAGTACTTC
d_call: TRBD1; clone_size: NA; v_call: TRBV28; j_call: TRBJ1-5; cdr3_aa: CASGQGTQPQHF; cdr3_nt: TGTGCCAGCGGACAGGGGACTCAGCCCCAGCATTTT
d_call: TRBD2; clone_size: few; v_call: TRBV7-9; j_call: TRBJ2-5; cdr3_aa: CASSSGTSSKSGYF; cdr3_nt: TGTGCCAGCAGCTCCGGGACTAGCTCTAAGAGTGGGTACTTC
d_call: TRBD1; clone_size: NA; v_call: TRBV7-3; j_call: TRBJ2-7; cdr3_aa: CASSLDRGNEQYF; cdr3_nt: TGTGCCAGCAGCCTCGACAGGGGAAACGAGCAGTACTTC
d_call: NA; clone_size: once; v_call: TRBV21-1; j_call: TRBJ1-3; cdr3_aa: CASSPQDPAAGNTIYF; cdr3_nt: TGTGCCAGCAGCCCTCAAGACCCGGCGGCTGGAAACACCATATATTTT
d_call: TRBD2; clone_size: NA; v_call: TRBV4-1; j_call: TRBJ2-1; cdr3_aa: CASSQGIAGGPSSSYNEQFF; cdr3_nt: TGCGCCAGCAGCCAAGGAATAGCGGGAGGGCCCTCGAGCTCCTACAATGAGCAGTTCTTC
d_call: TRBD1; clone_size: NA; v_call: TRBV11-2; j_call: TRBJ1-1; cdr3_aa: CASSEGTANTEAFF; cdr3_nt: TGTGCCAGCAGCGAAGGGACAGCCAACACTGAAGCTTTCTTT
d_call: TRBD1; clone_size: NA; v_call: TRBV5-8; j_call: TRBJ2-7; cdr3_aa: CASSLESRMGQGGEQYF; cdr3_nt: TGTGCCAGCAGCTTGGAAAGTCGGATGGGACAGGGGGGCGAGCAGTACTTC
d_call: NA; clone_size: NA; v_call: TRBV6-5; j_call: TRBJ2-1; cdr3_aa: CASSPAWGLSNEQFF; cdr3_nt: TGTGCCAGCAGTCCGGCGTGGGGATTGAGCAATGAGCAGTTCTTC
d_call: NA; clone_size: NA; v_call: TRBV7-3; j_call: TRBJ2-7; cdr3_aa: CASSSTLGDEQYF; cdr3_nt: TGTGCCAGCAGCTCCACATTGGGGGACGAGCAGTACTTC
d_call: NA; clone_size: medium-sized; v_call: TRBV28; j_call: TRBJ1-5; cdr3_aa: CASSLARGGDQPQHF; cdr3_nt: TGTGCCAGCAGTTTAGCCAGGGGCGGCGATCAGCCCCAGCATTTT
d_call: TRBD1; clone_size: NA; v_call: TRBV29-1; j_call: TRBJ2-7; cdr3_aa: CSVTLGQPSGEQYF; cdr3_nt: TGCAGCGTGACCTTGGGACAGCCCTCGGGCGAGCAGTACTTC
d_call: TRBD2; clone_size: NA; v_call: TRBV7-9; j_call: TRBJ2-5; cdr3_aa: CASSRGTSVDETQYF; cdr3_nt: TGTGCCAGCAGCCGAGGGACTAGCGTTGACGAGACCCAGTACTTC
d_call: TRBD1; clone_size: NA; v_call: TRBV29-1; j_call: TRBJ1-1; cdr3_aa: CSVLSGGSNTEAFF; cdr3_nt: TGCAGCGTTCTATCAGGGGGCTCGAACACTGAAGCTTTCTTT
d_call: NA; clone_size: once; v_call: TRBV29-1; j_call: TRBJ2-1; cdr3_aa: CSGEDWMSNEQFF; cdr3_nt: TGCAGCGGTGAAGATTGGATGAGCAATGAGCAGTTCTTC
d_call: NA; clone_size: NA; v_call: TRBV19; j_call: TRBJ2-2; cdr3_aa: CASNPLNTGELFF; cdr3_nt: TGTGCCAGTAATCCGCTTAACACCGGGGAGCTGTTTTTT
d_call: NA; clone_size: NA; v_call: TRBV11-3; j_call: TRBJ2-3; cdr3_aa: CASSLGHSTDTQYF; cdr3_nt: TGTGCCAGCAGCTTGGGCCACAGCACAGATACGCAGTATTTT
d_call: TRBD2; clone_size: few; v_call: TRBV6-5; j_call: TRBJ2-3; cdr3_aa: CASSYGLAGTDTQYF; cdr3_nt: TGTGCCAGCAGCTATGGACTAGCGGGAACAGATACGCAGTATTTT
d_call: NA; clone_size: NA; v_call: TRBV9; j_call: TRBJ1-2; cdr3_aa: CASSVERGYGYTF; cdr3_nt: TGTGCCAGCAGCGTAGAGAGGGGGTACGGCTACACCTTC
d_call: NA; clone_size: NA; v_call: TRBV5-6; j_call: TRBJ2-7; cdr3_aa: CASRPSLQGQATAGYEQYF; cdr3_nt: TGTGCCAGCAGACCCTCGTTACAGGGTCAGGCCACAGCCGGCTACGAGCAGTACTTC
d_call: NA; clone_size: few; v_call: TRBV10-3; j_call: TRBJ1-1; cdr3_aa: CAISERGANTEAFF; cdr3_nt: TGTGCCATCAGTGAACGGGGAGCCAACACTGAAGCTTTCTTT
d_call: TRBD2; clone_size: medium-sized; v_call: TRBV7-9; j_call: TRBJ2-7; cdr3_aa: CASSTSGGFYEQYF; cdr3_nt: TGTGCCAGCAGCACTAGCGGAGGGTTTTACGAGCAGTACTTC
d_call: NA; clone_size: NA; v_call: TRBV28; j_call: TRBJ1-2; cdr3_aa: CASSPLTRVAYGYTF; cdr3_nt: TGTGCCAGCAGCCCGCTCACAAGGGTAGCATATGGCTACACCTTC
d_call: TRBD1; clone_size: NA; v_call: TRBV29-1; j_call: TRBJ2-1; cdr3_aa: CSAMGQESAGNEQFF; cdr3_nt: TGCAGCGCTATGGGACAGGAGTCAGCAGGCAATGAGCAGTTCTTC
d_call: NA; clone_size: NA; v_call: TRBV29-1; j_call: TRBJ2-7; cdr3_aa: CSVAYEGYEQYF; cdr3_nt: TGCAGCGTTGCTTATGAGGGCTACGAGCAGTACTTC
d_call: TRBD2; clone_size: NA; v_call: TRBV19; j_call: TRBJ2-5; cdr3_aa: CASSAFTSGAQETQYF; cdr3_nt: TGTGCCAGTAGTGCCTTTACTAGCGGGGCCCAAGAGACCCAGTACTTC
d_call: TRBD2; clone_size: few; v_call: TRBV14; j_call: TRBJ2-5; cdr3_aa: CASSQGLAVQETQYF; cdr3_nt: TGTGCCAGCAGCCAAGGACTAGCGGTCCAAGAGACCCAGTACTTC
d_call: TRBD2; clone_size: NA; v_call: TRBV2; j_call: TRBJ2-1; cdr3_aa: CASRVAGVGNEQFF; cdr3_nt: TGTGCCAGCAGAGTAGCGGGAGTCGGGAATGAGCAGTTCTTC
d_call: NA; clone_size: few; v_call: TRBV15; j_call: TRBJ1-2; cdr3_aa: CATSKDRYGYTF; cdr3_nt: TGTGCCACCAGCAAGGACAGATATGGCTACACCTTC
d_call: NA; clone_size: NA; v_call: TRBV5-1; j_call: TRBJ1-5; cdr3_aa: CASSPGDNQPQHF; cdr3_nt: TGCGCCAGCAGCCCGGGAGACAATCAGCCCCAGCATTTT
d_call: NA; clone_size: few; v_call: TRBV27; j_call: TRBJ2-7; cdr3_aa: CASSSLGRTAEQYF; cdr3_nt: TGTGCCAGCAGCAGCTTGGGGAGAACGGCCGAGCAGTACTTC
d_call: NA; clone_size: NA; v_call: TRBV19; j_call: TRBJ1-5; cdr3_aa: CASSIQQGNQPQHF; cdr3_nt: TGTGCCAGTAGTATACAACAGGGAAATCAGCCCCAGCATTTT
d_call: NA; clone_size: NA; v_call: TRBV19; j_call: TRBJ1-1; cdr3_aa: CASSIQNTEAFF; cdr3_nt: TGTGCCAGTAGTATTCAGAACACTGAAGCTTTCTTT
d_call: TRBD1; clone_size: NA; v_call: TRBV4-1; j_call: TRBJ1-2; cdr3_aa: CASSQDIIGQGTGYTF; cdr3_nt: TGCGCCAGCAGCCAAGATATTATAGGACAGGGGACCGGCTACACCTTC
d_call: TRBD2; clone_size: NA; v_call: TRBV5-4; j_call: TRBJ2-1; cdr3_aa: CASSSGLAGRSNNEQFF; cdr3_nt: TGTGCCAGCAGCTCCGGACTAGCGGGCCGCTCGAACAATGAGCAGTTCTTC
d_call: TRBD1; clone_size: NA; v_call: TRBV7-9; j_call: TRBJ2-3; cdr3_aa: CASSSARQGPTDTQYF; cdr3_nt: TGTGCCAGCAGCTCCGCCCGACAGGGACCCACAGATACGCAGTATTTT
d_call: NA; clone_size: NA; v_call: TRBV5-1; j_call: TRBJ2-5; cdr3_aa: CASADAIGETKYF; cdr3_nt: TGCGCCAGCGCAGACGCTATAGGAGAGACCAAGTACTTC
d_call: TRBD1; clone_size: NA; v_call: TRBV28; j_call: TRBJ2-1; cdr3_aa: CASSFLQGEQFF; cdr3_nt: TGTGCCAGCAGTTTCCTACAGGGGGAGCAGTTCTTC
d_call: NA; clone_size: NA; v_call: TRBV6-1; j_call: TRBJ1-1; cdr3_aa: CASSGTANTEAFF; cdr3_nt: TGTGCCAGCAGTGGCACAGCGAACACTGAAGCTTTCTTT
d_call: NA; clone_size: NA; v_call: TRBV2; j_call: TRBJ1-5; cdr3_aa: CASSEDVPGLVYSNQPQHF; cdr3_nt: TGTGCCAGCAGTGAAGACGTCCCAGGGTTGGTGTATAGCAATCAGCCCCAGCATTTT
d_call: TRBD1; clone_size: NA; v_call: TRBV10-3; j_call: TRBJ1-1; cdr3_aa: CAISADRGGTEAFF; cdr3_nt: TGTGCCATCAGTGCGGACAGGGGTGGGACTGAAGCTTTCTTT
d_call: NA; clone_size: NA; v_call: TRBV5-1; j_call: TRBJ2-7; cdr3_aa: CASSLGGVGAFYEQYF; cdr3_nt: TGCGCCAGCAGCTTGGGGGGTGTAGGAGCCTTTTACGAGCAGTACTTC
d_call: NA; clone_size: NA; v_call: TRBV6-5; j_call: TRBJ2-7; cdr3_aa: CASGRPAGPYEQYF; cdr3_nt: TGTGCCAGCGGGCGGCCTGCGGGGCCTTACGAGCAGTACTTC
d_call: TRBD1; clone_size: NA; v_call: TRBV5-1; j_call: TRBJ2-3; cdr3_aa: CASSSGQGAGTDTQYF; cdr3_nt: TGCGCCAGCAGCTCAGGGCAGGGGGCGGGTACAGATACGCAGTATTTT
d_call: NA; clone_size: NA; v_call: TRBV5-8; j_call: TRBJ2-7; cdr3_aa: CASSFGQKQYF; cdr3_nt: TGTGCCAGCAGTTTCGGACAGAAGCAGTACTTC